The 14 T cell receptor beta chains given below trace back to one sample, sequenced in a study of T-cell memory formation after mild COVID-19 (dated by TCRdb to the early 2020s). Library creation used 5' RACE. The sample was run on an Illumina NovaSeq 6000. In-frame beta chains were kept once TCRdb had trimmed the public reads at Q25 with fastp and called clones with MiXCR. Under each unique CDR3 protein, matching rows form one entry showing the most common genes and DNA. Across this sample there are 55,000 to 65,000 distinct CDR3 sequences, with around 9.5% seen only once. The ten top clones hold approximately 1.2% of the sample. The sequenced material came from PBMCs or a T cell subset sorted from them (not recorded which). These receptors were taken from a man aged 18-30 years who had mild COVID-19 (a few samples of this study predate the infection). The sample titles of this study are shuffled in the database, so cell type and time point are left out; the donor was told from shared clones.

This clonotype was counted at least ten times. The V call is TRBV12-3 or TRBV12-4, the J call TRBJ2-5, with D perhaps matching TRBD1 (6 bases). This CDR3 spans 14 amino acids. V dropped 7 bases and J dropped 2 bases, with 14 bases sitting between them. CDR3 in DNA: TGTGCCAGCAACCGCGAGGGGGAACAAGAGACCCAGTACTTC. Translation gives CASNREGEQETQYF.

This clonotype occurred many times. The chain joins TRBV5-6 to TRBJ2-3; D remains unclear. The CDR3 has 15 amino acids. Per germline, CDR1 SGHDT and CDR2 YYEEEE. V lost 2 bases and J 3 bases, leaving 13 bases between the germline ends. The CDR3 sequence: CASSFETLLTDTQYF. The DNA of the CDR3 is TGTGCCAGCAGCTTTGAGACACTACTTACAGATACGCAGTATTTT. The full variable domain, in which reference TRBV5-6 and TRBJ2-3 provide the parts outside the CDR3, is DAGVTQSPTHLIKTRGQQVTLRCSPKSGHDTVSWYQQALGQGPQFIFQYYEEEERQRGNFPDRFSGHQFPNYSSELNVNALLLGDSALYLCASSFETLLTDTQYFGPGTRLTVL.

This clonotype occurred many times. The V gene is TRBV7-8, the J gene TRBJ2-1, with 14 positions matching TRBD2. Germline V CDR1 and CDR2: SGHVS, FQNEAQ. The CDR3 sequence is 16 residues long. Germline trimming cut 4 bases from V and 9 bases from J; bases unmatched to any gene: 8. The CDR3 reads CASSYGLAGGLGEQFF. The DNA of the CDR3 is TGTGCCAGCAGCTACGGACTAGCGGGGGGACTTGGTGAGCAGTTCTTC.

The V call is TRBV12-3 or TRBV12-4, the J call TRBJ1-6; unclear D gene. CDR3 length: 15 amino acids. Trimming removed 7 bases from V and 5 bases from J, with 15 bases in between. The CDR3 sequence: CASTSGGSHNSPLHF. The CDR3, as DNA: TGTGCCAGCACCTCGGGAGGTAGCCATAATTCACCCCTCCACTTT.

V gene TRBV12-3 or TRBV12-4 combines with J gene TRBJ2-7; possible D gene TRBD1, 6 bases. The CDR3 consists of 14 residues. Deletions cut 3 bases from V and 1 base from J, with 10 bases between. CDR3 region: CASSLQGQSYEQYV. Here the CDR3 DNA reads TGTGCCAGCAGTTTGCAGGGGCAATCCTACGAGCAGTACGTC.

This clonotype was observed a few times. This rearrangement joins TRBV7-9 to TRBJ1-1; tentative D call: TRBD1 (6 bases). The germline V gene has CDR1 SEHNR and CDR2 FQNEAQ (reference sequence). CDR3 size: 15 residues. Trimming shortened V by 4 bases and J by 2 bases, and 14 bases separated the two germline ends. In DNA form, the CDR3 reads TGTGCCAGCAGCTCACGGGGGGCCCTAAACACTGAAGCTTTCTTT. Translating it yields CASSSRGALNTEAFF.

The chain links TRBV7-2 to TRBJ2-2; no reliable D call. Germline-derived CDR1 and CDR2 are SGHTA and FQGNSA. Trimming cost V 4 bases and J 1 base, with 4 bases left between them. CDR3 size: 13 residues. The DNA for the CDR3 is TGTGCCAGCAGCTCGGTGAACACCGGGGAGCTGTTTTTT. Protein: CASSSVNTGELFF.

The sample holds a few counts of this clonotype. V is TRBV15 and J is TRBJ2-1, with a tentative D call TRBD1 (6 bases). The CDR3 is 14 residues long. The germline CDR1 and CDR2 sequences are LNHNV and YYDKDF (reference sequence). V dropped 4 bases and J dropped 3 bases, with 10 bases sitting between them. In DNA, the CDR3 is TGTGCCACCAGCAAGGGGGAGTTCTACAATGAGCAGTTCTTC. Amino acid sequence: CATSKGEFYNEQFF.

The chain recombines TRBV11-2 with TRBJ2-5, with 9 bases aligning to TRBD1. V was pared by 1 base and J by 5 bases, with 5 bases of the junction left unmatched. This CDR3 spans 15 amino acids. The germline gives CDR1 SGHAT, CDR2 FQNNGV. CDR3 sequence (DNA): TGTGCCAGCAGCTTAGTCTTGACAGGGGGGGAGACCCAGTACTTC. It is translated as CASSLVLTGGETQYF.

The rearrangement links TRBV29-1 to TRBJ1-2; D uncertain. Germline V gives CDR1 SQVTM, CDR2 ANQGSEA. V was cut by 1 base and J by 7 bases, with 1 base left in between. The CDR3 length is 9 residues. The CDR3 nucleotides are TGCAGCGTTGAAGGTGGCTACACCTTC. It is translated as CSVEGGYTF. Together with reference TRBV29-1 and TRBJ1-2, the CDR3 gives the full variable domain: SAVISQKPSRDICQRGTSLTIQCQVDSQVTMMFWYRQQPGQSLTLIATANQGSEATYESGFVIDKFPISRPNLTFSTLTVSNMSPEDSSIYLCSVEGGYTFGSGTRLTVV.

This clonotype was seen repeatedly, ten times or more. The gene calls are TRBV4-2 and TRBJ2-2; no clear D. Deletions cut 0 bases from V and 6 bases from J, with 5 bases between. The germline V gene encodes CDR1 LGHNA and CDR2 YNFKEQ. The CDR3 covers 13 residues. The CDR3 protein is CASSQDRPGELFF. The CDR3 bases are TGTGCCAGCAGCCAAGACAGGCCCGGGGAGCTGTTTTTT.

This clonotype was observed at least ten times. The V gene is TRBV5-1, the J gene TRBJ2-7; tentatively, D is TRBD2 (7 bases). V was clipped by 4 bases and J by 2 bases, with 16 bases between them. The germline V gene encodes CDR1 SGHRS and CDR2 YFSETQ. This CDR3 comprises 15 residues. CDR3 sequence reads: CASSPAMGGPYEQYF. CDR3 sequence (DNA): TGCGCCAGCAGCCCCGCTATGGGGGGGCCCTACGAGCAGTACTTC.

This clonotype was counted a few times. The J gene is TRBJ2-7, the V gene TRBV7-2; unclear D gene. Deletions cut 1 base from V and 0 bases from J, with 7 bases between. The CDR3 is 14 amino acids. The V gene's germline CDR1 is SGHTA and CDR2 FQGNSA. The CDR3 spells CASSLGASSYEQYF. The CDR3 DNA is TGTGCCAGCAGCTTAGGCGCGAGCTCCTACGAGCAGTACTTC. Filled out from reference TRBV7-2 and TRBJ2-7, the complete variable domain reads GAGVSQSPSNKVTEKGKDVELRCDPISGHTALYWYRQSLGQGLEFLIYFQGNSAPDKSGLPSDRFSAERTGGSVSTLTIQRTQQEDSAVYLCASSLGASSYEQYFGPGTRLTVT.

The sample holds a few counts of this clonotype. CDR3 protein: CASSFFAGGYGYTF. CDR3 coding DNA: TGTGCCAGCAGCTTTTTCGCAGGGGGCTATGGCTACACCTTC. The J gene is TRBJ1-2, the V gene TRBV7-2, with 7 positions matching TRBD1. Per the germline V gene, CDR1 is SGHTA and CDR2 is FQGNSA. The V segment lost 3 bases and the J segment 4 bases; nucleotides outside the gene matches: 5. CDR3 length equals 14 residues.